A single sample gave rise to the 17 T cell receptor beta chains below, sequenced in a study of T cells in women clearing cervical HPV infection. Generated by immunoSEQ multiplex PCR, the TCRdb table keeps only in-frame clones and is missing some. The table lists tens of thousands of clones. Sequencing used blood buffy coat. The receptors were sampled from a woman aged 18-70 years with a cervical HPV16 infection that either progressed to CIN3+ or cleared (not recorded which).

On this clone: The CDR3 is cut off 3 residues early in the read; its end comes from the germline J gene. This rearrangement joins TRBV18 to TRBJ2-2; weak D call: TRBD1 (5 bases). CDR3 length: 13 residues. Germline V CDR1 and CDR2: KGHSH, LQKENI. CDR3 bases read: TGTGCCAGCTCACTGGGGCTCAATGAAAAG. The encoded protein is CASSLGLNEK. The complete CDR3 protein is CASSLGLNEKLFF.

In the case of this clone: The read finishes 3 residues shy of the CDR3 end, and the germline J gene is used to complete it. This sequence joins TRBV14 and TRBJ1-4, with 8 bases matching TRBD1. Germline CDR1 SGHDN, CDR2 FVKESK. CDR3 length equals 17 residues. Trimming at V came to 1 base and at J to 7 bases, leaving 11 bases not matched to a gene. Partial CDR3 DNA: TGTGCCAGCAGCCAAGTGAGGCAGGGGGCTTTCGGTGAAAAA. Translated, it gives CASSQVRQGAFGEK. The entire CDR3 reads CASSQVRQGAFGEKLFF. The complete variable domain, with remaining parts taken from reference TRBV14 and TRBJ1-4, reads EAGVTQFPSHSVIEKGQTVTLRCDPISGHDNLYWYRRVMGKEIKFLLHFVKESKQDESGMPNNRFLAERTGGTYSTLKVQPAELEDSGVYFCASSQVRQGAFGEKLFFGSGTQLSVL.

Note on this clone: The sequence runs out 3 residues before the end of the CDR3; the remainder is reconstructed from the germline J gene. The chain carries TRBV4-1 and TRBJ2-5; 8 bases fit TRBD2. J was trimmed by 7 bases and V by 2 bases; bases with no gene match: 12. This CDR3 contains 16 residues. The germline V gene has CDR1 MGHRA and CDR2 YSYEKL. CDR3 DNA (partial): TGCGCCAGCAGCCAACCGCGGGAGGTGGGATTCGGGACC. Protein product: CASSQPREVGFGT. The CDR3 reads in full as CASSQPREVGFGTQYF.

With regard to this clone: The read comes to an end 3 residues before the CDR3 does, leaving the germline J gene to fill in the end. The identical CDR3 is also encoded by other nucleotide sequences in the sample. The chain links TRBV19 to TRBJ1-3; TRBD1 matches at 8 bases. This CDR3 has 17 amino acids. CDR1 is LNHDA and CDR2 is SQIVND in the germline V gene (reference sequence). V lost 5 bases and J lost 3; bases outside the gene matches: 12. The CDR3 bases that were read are TGTGCCAGTAGTCCCCAGGGACAGGCGCGCCTTGGAAACACC. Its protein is CASSPQGQARLGNT. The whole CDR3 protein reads CASSPQGQARLGNTIYF.

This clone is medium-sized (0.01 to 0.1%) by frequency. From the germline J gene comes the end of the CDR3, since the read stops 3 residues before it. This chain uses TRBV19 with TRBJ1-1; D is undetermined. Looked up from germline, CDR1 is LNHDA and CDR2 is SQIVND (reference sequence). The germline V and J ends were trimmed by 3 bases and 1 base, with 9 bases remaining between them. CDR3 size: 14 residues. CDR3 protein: CASSMQITNTEAFF. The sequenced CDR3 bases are TGTGCCAGTAGTATGCAGATCACGAACACTGAA.

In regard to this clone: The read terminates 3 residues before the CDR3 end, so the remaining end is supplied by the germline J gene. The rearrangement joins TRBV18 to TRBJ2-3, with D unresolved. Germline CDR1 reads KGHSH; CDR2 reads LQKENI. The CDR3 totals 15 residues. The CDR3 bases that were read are TGTGCCAGCTCTAACCCCCAGAGACTCCAAGAGACG. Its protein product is CASSNPQRLQET. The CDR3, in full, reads CASSNPQRLQETQYF.

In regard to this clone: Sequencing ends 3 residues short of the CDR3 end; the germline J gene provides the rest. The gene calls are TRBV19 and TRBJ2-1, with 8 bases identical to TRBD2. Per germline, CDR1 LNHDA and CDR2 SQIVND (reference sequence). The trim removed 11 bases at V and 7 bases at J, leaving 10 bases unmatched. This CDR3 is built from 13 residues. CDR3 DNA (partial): TGTGCCTCCGGGGGGGCGTTTGGGAATGAG. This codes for CASGGAFGNE. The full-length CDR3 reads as CASGGAFGNEQFF.

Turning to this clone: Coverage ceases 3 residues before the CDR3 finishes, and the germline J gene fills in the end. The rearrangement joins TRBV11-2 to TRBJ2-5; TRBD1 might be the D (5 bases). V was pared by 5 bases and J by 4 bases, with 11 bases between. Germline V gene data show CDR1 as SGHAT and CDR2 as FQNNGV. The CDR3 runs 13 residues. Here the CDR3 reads CASSAGLGETQYF. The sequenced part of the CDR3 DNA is TGTGCCAGCAGCGCAGGGTTGGGAGAGACC.

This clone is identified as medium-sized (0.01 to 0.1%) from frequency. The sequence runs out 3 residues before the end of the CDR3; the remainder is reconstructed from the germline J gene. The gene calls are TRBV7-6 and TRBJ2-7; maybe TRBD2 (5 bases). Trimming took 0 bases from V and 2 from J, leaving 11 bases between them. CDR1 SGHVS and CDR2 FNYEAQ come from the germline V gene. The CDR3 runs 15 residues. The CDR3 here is CASSLARSSTYEQYF. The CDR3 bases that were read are TGTGCCAGCAGCTTAGCGAGGTCTAGCACCTACGAG.

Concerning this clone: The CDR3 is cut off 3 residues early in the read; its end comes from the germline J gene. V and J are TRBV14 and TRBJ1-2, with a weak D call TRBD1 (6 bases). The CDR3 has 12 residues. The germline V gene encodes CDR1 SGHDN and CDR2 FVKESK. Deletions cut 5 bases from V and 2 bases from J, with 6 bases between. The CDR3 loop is CASSGQNYGYTF. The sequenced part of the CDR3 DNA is TGTGCCAGCAGCGGACAGAACTATGGC.

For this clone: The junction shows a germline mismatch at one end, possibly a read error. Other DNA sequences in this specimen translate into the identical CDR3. The covered CDR3 bases are TGTGCCAGCAAAGGGGGAGCTGGAAACACA. As protein: CASKGGAGNT. The entire CDR3 reads CASKGGAGNTIYF. The V call is TRBV19, the J call TRBJ1-3; possible D gene TRBD1, 6 bases. The read ends 3 residues early relative to the CDR3; the germline J gene fills the gap. From germline, CDR1 is LNHDA and CDR2 SQIVND (reference sequence). The CDR3 sequence is 13 residues long.

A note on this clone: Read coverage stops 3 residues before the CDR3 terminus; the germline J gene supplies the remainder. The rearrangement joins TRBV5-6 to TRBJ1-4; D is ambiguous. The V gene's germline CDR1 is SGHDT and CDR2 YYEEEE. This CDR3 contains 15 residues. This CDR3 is CASWPAGMYNSPLFF. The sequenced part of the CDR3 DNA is TGTGCCAGCTGGCCTGCGGGGATGTATAATTCACCA.

The sequenced CDR3 bases are TGTGCCAGCAGCTTAGGGGGACAATCTTATGGC. Its protein product is CASSLGGQSYG. The CDR3, in full, reads CASSLGGQSYGYTF. This chain uses TRBV11-2 with TRBJ1-2; D may be TRBD1 (6 bases). The read halts 3 residues ahead of the CDR3 end, with the missing end drawn from the germline J gene. Trimming cost V 1 base and J 5 bases, with 11 bases left between them. The V gene's germline CDR1 is SGHAT and CDR2 FQNNGV. This CDR3 spans 14 amino acids.

The CDR3 protein is CASSIGPRGPNSPLHF. CDR3 DNA (partial): TGTGCCAGTAGTATTGGCCCAAGGGGTCCAAATTCACCC. The chain employs TRBV19 and TRBJ1-6; TRBD1 is a possible D gene (5 bases). The CDR3 is cut off 3 residues early in the read; its end comes from the germline J gene. Germline V gene sequence: CDR1 LNHDA, CDR2 SQIVND (reference sequence). The CDR3 extends over 16 amino acids. V lost 3 bases and J lost 7, with 16 bases in between.

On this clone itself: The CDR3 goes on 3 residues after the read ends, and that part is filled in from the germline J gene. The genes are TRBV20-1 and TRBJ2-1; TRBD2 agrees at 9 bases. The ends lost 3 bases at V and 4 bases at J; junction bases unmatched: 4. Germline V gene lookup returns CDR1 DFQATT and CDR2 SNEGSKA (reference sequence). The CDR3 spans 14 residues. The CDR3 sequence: CSASWLAGYNEQFF. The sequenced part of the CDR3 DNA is TGCAGTGCTAGTTGGCTAGCGGGGTACAATGAG.

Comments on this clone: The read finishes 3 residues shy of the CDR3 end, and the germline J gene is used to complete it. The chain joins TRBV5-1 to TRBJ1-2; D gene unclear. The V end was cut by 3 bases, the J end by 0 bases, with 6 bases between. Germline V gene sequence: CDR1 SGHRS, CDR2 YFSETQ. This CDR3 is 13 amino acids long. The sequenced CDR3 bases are TGCGCCAGCAGCTCCACACCTAACTATGGC. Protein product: CASSSTPNYG. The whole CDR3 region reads CASSSTPNYGYTF. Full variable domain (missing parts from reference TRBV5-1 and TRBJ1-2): KAGVTQTPRYLIKTRGQQVTLSCSPISGHRSVSWYQQTPGQGLQFLFEYFSETQRNKGNFPGRFSGRQFSNSRSEMNVSTLELGDSALYLCASSSTPNYGYTFGSGTRLTVV.

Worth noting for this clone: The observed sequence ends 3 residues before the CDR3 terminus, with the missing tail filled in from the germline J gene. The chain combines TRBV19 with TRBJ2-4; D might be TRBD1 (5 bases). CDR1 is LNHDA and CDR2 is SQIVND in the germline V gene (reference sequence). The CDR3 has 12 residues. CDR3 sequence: CASRGADYGQYF. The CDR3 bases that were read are TGTGCCAGTAGAGGGGCCGATTATGGT. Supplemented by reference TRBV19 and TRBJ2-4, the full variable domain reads DGGITQSPKYLFRKEGQNVTLSCEQNLNHDAMYWYRQDPGQGLRLIYYSQIVNDFQKGDIAEGYSVSREKKESFPLTVTSAQKNPTAFYLCASRGADYGQYFGAGTRLSVL.